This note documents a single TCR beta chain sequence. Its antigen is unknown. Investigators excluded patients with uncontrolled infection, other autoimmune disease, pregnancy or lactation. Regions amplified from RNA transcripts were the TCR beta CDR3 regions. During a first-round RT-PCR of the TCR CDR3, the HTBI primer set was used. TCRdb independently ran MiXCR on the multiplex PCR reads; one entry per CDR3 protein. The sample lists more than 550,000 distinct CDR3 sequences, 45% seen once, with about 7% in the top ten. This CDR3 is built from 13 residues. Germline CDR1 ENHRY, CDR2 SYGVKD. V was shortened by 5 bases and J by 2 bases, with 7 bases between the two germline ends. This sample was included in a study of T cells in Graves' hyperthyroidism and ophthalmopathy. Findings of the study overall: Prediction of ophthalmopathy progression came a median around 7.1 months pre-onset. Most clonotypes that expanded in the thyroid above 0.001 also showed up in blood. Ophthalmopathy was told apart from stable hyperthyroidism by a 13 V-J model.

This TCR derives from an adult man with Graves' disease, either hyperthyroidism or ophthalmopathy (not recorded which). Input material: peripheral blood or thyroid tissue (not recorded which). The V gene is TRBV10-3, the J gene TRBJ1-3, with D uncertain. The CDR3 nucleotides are TGTGCCATCAGTCACCCGACTGGAAACACCATATATTTT. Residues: CAISHPTGNTIYF.